This T cell receptor (beta chain) was captured in a study of cytomegalovirus exposure and HLA in healthy donors. Whole-study results and caveats: The classifier reportedly diagnosed cytomegalovirus status with high specificity and sensitivity. Across donors, sequencing depth was assumed by presence/absence analyses to be roughly uniform. The authors later linked a missense DCLRE1C variant to TCR beta V- and J-gene trimming. For most TCR sequences rarity was the rule, although some public TCRs occurred in many donors.

With respect to this clone: Its antigen is unknown.

V shed 3 bases and J shed 9 bases, with 24 bases lying between them. Per germline, CDR1 MGHRA and CDR2 YSYEKL. This CDR3 has 17 amino acids. PCR employed 60 Vbeta and 13 Jbeta primers. Method: immunoSEQ multiplex PCR; TCRdb's copy keeps in-frame clones and lacks some. The table shows 150,000 to 200,000 clones, with about 86% occurring only once. Sequenced: PBMCs. The chain employs TRBV4-1 and TRBJ2-1, with D possibly being TRBD2 (7 bases). The source of this sequence is a woman aged 18-29 years in good health and CMV-seronegative. This chain's CDR3 is CASSQPLRGPGRGEQFF. The CDR3 region has the DNA TGCGCCAGCAGCCAGCCATTGCGGGGGCCTGGACGGGGTGAGCAGTTCTTC.